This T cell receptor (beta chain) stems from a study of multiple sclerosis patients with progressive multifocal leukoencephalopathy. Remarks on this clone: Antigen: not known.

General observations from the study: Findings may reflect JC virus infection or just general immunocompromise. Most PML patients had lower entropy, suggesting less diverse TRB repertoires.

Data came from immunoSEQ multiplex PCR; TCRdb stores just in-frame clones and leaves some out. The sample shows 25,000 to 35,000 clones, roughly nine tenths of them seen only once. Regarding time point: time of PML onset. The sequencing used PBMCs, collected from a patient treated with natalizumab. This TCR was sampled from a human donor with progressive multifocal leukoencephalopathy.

CDR3 coding DNA: TGCGCCAGCAGCCAAGAAGGGGGACCGATCGGAAATTCACCCCTCCACTTT. It translates to CASSQEGGPIGNSPLHF. The chain couples TRBV4-3 to TRBJ1-6; D perhaps matches TRBD1 (6 bases). This CDR3 is built from 17 residues. Germline assignment: CDR1 LGHNA and CDR2 YSLEER. V was cut by 0 bases and J by 7 bases, with 16 bases left in between.